This record looks at one TCR beta chain sequence and its context. The data stem from a study of blood T cell repertoires in COVID-19. Across about two dozen US areas, participants ranged in age from about 18 to 90 years. This CDR3 region has 13 residues. Germline values: CDR1 SGHDN, CDR2 FVKESK. V dropped 3 bases and J dropped 2 bases, with 7 bases sitting between them. This table comes from immunoSEQ multiplex PCR, and its TCRdb copy is limited to in-frame clones, with some not included. The sample shows 270,000 or so clones, more than 70% of them seen only once. The J gene is TRBJ1-2, the V gene TRBV14, with D hard to call. This clonotype was obtained from a woman aged 40 to 50 with acute COVID-19. The sequencing input was PBMCs or T cells enriched from blood (not recorded which). The CDR3 loop is CASSQYRNYGYTF. The CDR3 region has the DNA TGTGCCAGCAGCCAGTACAGAAACTATGGCTACACCTTC. The whole variable domain, filled in from reference TRBV14 and TRBJ1-2, reads EAGVTQFPSHSVIEKGQTVTLRCDPISGHDNLYWYRRVMGKEIKFLLHFVKESKQDESGMPNNRFLAERTGGTYSTLKVQPAELEDSGVYFCASSQYRNYGYTFGSGTRLTVV.